These T cell receptor beta chains were read from a single sample in a study of molecular identifiers for immune sequencing clone quantification. TCRdb re-analysed the PCR reads in MiXCR, keeping a single row per CDR3 protein. The sample has over 300,000 distinct CDR3 sequences, over 20% seen once; the top ten hold about 0.71%. What was sequenced was naive CD8+ T cells from blood, with Jurkat cell RNA spiked in. The source of these receptors is a human donor in good health. Some libraries in this study had Jurkat cell RNA spiked in. The CDR3 runs from the conserved cysteine through the conserved F or W. Fields, in order: clone size, D gene, J gene, V gene, CDR3 protein, CDR3 DNA. The D gene is left open where the match is weak. Some rows have no size entry. The others give once, few or many, or a class for an expanded clone.

>few|TRBD2|TRBJ2-5|TRBV20-1
CSATYELAEGGETQYF
TGCAGTGCTACCTACGAACTAGCGGAGGGGGGAGAGACCCAGTACTTC
>many|TRBD2|TRBJ2-6|TRBV13
CAAGGSGANVLTF
TGTGCAGCCGGGGGGTCTGGGGCCAACGTCCTGACTTTC
>many|NA|TRBJ1-1|TRBV9
CASSEMRGAVEAFF
TGTGCCAGCAGCGAGATGCGTGGAGCCGTTGAAGCTTTCTTT
>many|NA|TRBJ2-7|TRBV29-1
CSVEDYSGGRRTYEQYF
TGCAGCGTTGAAGATTACAGTGGGGGAAGACGGACCTACGAGCAGTACTTC
>few|TRBD2|TRBJ2-1|TRBV19
CASSPTSGGFYNEQFF
TGTGCCAGTAGTCCAACTAGCGGGGGGTTCTACAATGAGCAGTTCTTC
>many|TRBD2|TRBJ2-7|TRBV25-1
CASSEWKAGGWYEQYF
TGTGCCAGCAGTGAATGGAAAGCGGGAGGTTGGTACGAGCAGTACTTC
>few|NA|TRBJ2-7|TRBV28
CASSFAQGGYEQYF
TGTGCCAGCAGTTTTGCACAGGGCGGTTACGAGCAGTACTTC
>few|NA|TRBJ1-5|TRBV7-9
CASSFSRDSNQPQHF
TGTGCCAGCAGCTTTTCTCGGGATAGCAATCAGCCCCAGCATTTT
>NA|NA|TRBJ2-7|TRBV7-9
CASSFSSVAYEQYF
TGTGCCAGCAGCTTCTCCAGCGTGGCCTACGAGCAGTACTTC
>NA|TRBD1|TRBJ2-3|TRBV20-1
CSARGGQGAGDTQYF
TGCAGTGCTAGAGGGGGACAGGGGGCTGGAGATACGCAGTATTTT
>NA|NA|TRBJ2-3|TRBV27
CASSLLSPHSTDTRYF
TGTGCCAGCAGTTTATTGTCGCCTCATAGCACAGATACGCGGTATTTT
>NA|NA|TRBJ2-1|TRBV11-2
CASSFLVDYNEQFF
TGTGCCAGCAGCTTTTTAGTGGACTACAATGAGCAGTTCTTC
>NA|TRBD2|TRBJ2-3|TRBV4-2
CASSQEIAGVADTQYF
TGTGCCAGCAGCCAAGAGATAGCGGGAGTGGCAGATACGCAGTATTTT
>many|TRBD2|TRBJ2-3|TRBV7-9
CASSLPVLGWREPDTQYF
TGTGCCAGCAGCTTACCGGTTCTGGGTTGGCGGGAGCCAGATACGCAGTATTTT
>few|TRBD1|TRBJ2-2|TRBV27
CASSTILGTGGTGELFF
TGTGCCAGCAGTACTATTTTAGGGACAGGGGGGACCGGGGAGCTGTTTTTT
>few|TRBD2|TRBJ2-3|TRBV2
CASSEAASGSSPDTQYF
TGTGCCAGCAGTGAAGCAGCGAGCGGGAGTAGCCCAGATACGCAGTATTTT
>many|NA|TRBJ2-5|TRBV12-5
CASGLTTQVSAQETQYF
TGTGCTAGTGGTTTGACCACTCAGGTTTCAGCACAAGAGACCCAGTACTTC
>few|NA|TRBJ2-6|TRBV14
CASSLVAGANVPTF
TGTGCCAGCAGCCTTGTCGCCGGGGCCAACGTCCCGACTTTC
>many|NA|TRBJ2-2|TRBV20-1
CSATGINTGELFF
TGCAGTGCTACAGGGATAAACACCGGGGAGCTGTTTTTT
>few|NA|TRBJ2-6|TRBV7-3
CASSSNRGFGANVLTF
TGTGCCAGCAGCTCTAATCGGGGGTTTGGGGCCAACGTCCTGACTTTC
>many|NA|TRBJ2-7|TRBV12-3/TRBV12-4
CASSLDAGNFRYF
TGTGCCAGCAGTTTAGATGCGGGCAACTTTCGGTACTTC
>many|TRBD1|TRBJ1-1|TRBV9
CASSVESTGGAEAFF
TGTGCCAGCAGCGTAGAGAGTACAGGGGGTGCTGAAGCTTTCTTT